This TCR beta chain is from a study of T cell repertoires in cytomegalovirus infection. In its sample, this clonotype was seen a few times. One entry per CDR3 protein results from TCRdb running MiXCR on the reads. Here the sample spans approximately 500,000 distinct CDR3 sequences, about 30% being singletons. With 6 bases removed from V and 6 bases from J, the gap between germline ends came to 17 bases. CDR1 is KGHSH and CDR2 is LQKENI in the germline V gene. The CDR3 spans 14 residues. Sample: PBMCs. This clonotype was sampled from a human donor in good health (CMV status not recorded). Some clones in this sample may be carry-over from other donors' samples. The chain uses TRBV18 and TRBJ1-1; the D gene is possibly TRBD1 (6 bases). The CDR3 DNA is TGTGCCAGCTCTGGAATGGGGGGCTCTGCTGAAGCTTTCTTT. It codes for CASSGMGGSAEAFF.